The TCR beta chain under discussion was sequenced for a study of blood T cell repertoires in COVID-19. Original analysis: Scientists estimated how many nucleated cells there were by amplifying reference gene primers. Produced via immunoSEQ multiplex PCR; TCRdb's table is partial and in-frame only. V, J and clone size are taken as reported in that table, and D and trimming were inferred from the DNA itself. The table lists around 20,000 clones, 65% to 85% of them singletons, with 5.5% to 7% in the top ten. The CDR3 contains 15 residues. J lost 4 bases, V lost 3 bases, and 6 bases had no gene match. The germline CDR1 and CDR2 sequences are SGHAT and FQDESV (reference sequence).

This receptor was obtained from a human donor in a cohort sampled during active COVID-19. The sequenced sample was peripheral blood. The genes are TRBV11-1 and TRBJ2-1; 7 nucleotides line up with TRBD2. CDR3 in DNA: TGTGCCAGCAGCTTCGGGGGGATCCAATACAATGAGCAGTTCTTC. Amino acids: CASSFGGIQYNEQFF.